The rows below give T cell receptor beta chains drawn from one sample of a study of blood T cell repertoires in COVID-19. Sequencing was performed with immunoSEQ multiplex PCR; in TCRdb, only in-frame clones are kept and a portion is missing. The top ten clones hold 1.4% of a sample with fewer than 70,000 clones, 70% to 90% of them seen once. Input material: peripheral blood. These receptors were obtained from a woman aged 55-69 years with acute or convalescent COVID-19. Both conserved end residues are part of each CDR3. D genes are given only for firm matches. The size of a clone is reported for some rows only, either as once, few or many, or as a class for expanded clones.

J gene: TRBJ2-7
D gene: TRBD1
clone size: -
V gene: TRBV15
CDR3 protein: CATSRTGTGEHEQYF
CDR3 DNA: TGTGCCACCAGCAGAACCGGGACAGGGGAACACGAGCAGTACTTC

J gene: TRBJ2-2
D gene: -
clone size: -
V gene: TRBV5-1
CDR3 protein: CASSLTSGQNTGELFF
CDR3 DNA: TGCGCCAGCAGCTTAACGTCAGGGCAGAACACCGGGGAGCTGTTTTTT

J gene: TRBJ1-5
D gene: TRBD1
clone size: -
V gene: TRBV28
CDR3 protein: CASSFIHRGNQPQHF
CDR3 DNA: TGTGCCAGCAGTTTCATCCACAGGGGGAATCAGCCCCAGCATTTT

J gene: TRBJ1-2
D gene: -
clone size: -
V gene: TRBV28
CDR3 protein: CASSLPPPGNYGYTF
CDR3 DNA: TGTGCCAGCAGTTTACCCCCCCCGGGGAACTATGGCTACACCTTC

J gene: TRBJ1-1
D gene: -
clone size: -
V gene: TRBV7-6
CDR3 protein: CASSIRPIGGNTEAFF
CDR3 DNA: TGTGCCAGCAGCATTCGCCCAATAGGAGGGAACACTGAAGCTTTCTTT

J gene: TRBJ2-1
D gene: TRBD2
clone size: -
V gene: TRBV7-8
CDR3 protein: CASSLSSGSPGNEQFF
CDR3 DNA: TGTGCCAGCAGCTTATCTAGCGGGAGCCCTGGAAATGAGCAGTTCTTC

J gene: TRBJ1-5
D gene: TRBD1
clone size: -
V gene: TRBV6-5
CDR3 protein: CASRGGGLSQPQHF
CDR3 DNA: TGTGCCAGCAGAGGGGGCGGGCTAAGTCAGCCCCAGCATTTT

J gene: TRBJ2-7
D gene: -
clone size: few
V gene: TRBV7-3
CDR3 protein: CASSLTGGNSYEQYF
CDR3 DNA: TGTGCCAGCAGCTTAACAGGCGGCAACTCCTACGAGCAGTACTTC

J gene: TRBJ2-1
D gene: TRBD2
clone size: -
V gene: TRBV7-3
CDR3 protein: CASSLMGLAGANEQFF
CDR3 DNA: TGTGCCAGCAGTCTTATGGGACTAGCGGGAGCAAATGAGCAGTTCTTC

J gene: TRBJ1-2
D gene: TRBD1
clone size: -
V gene: TRBV6-6
CDR3 protein: CASIDRGFGYTF
CDR3 DNA: TGTGCCAGCATCGACAGGGGGTTTGGCTACACCTTC

J gene: TRBJ1-6
D gene: -
clone size: -
V gene: TRBV3-1/TRBV3-2
CDR3 protein: CASSQDGRSPLHF
CDR3 DNA: TGTGCCAGCAGCCAAGACGGGAGGTCACCCCTCCACTTT

J gene: TRBJ2-1
D gene: -
clone size: -
V gene: TRBV6-5
CDR3 protein: CASSSLGSSYNEQFF
CDR3 DNA: TGTGCCAGCAGTTCCCTTGGGAGCTCCTACAATGAGCAGTTCTTC

J gene: TRBJ2-2
D gene: -
clone size: -
V gene: TRBV11-2
CDR3 protein: CASSMDRNTGELFF
CDR3 DNA: TGTGCCAGCAGCATGGACAGGAACACCGGGGAGCTGTTTTTT

J gene: TRBJ2-3
D gene: TRBD2
clone size: -
V gene: TRBV3-1/TRBV3-2
CDR3 protein: CASSQVKVAGATDTQYF
CDR3 DNA: TGTGCCAGCAGCCAAGTGAAGGTAGCGGGGGCCACAGATACGCAGTATTTT

J gene: TRBJ2-1
D gene: -
clone size: -
V gene: TRBV19
CDR3 protein: CATRPRGGYNEQFF
CDR3 DNA: TGTGCCACTCGGCCGAGGGGGGGCTACAATGAGCAGTTCTTC

J gene: TRBJ1-3
D gene: -
clone size: -
V gene: TRBV14
CDR3 protein: CASSQVLSSGNTIYF
CDR3 DNA: TGTGCCAGCAGCCAAGTTTTGAGCTCTGGAAACACCATATATTTT

J gene: TRBJ1-3
D gene: TRBD1
clone size: -
V gene: TRBV28
CDR3 protein: CASSTRTGGNTIYF
CDR3 DNA: TGTGCCAGCAGTACCAGGACAGGGGGGAACACCATATATTTT

J gene: TRBJ2-3
D gene: TRBD2
clone size: -
V gene: TRBV7-6
CDR3 protein: CASSRPNSGSADTQYF
CDR3 DNA: TGTGCCAGCAGCCGTCCCAATAGCGGGAGCGCGGATACGCAGTATTTT

J gene: TRBJ1-1
D gene: TRBD1
clone size: -
V gene: TRBV5-5
CDR3 protein: CASSLAGTGRQTEAFF
CDR3 DNA: TGTGCCAGCAGCTTGGCCGGGACAGGGCGACAGACTGAAGCTTTCTTT

J gene: TRBJ1-2
D gene: -
clone size: -
V gene: TRBV6-5
CDR3 protein: CASSYLQGWVYGYTF
CDR3 DNA: TGTGCCAGCAGTTACCTTCAGGGGTGGGTCTATGGCTACACCTTC

J gene: TRBJ2-3
D gene: TRBD2
clone size: -
V gene: TRBV24-1
CDR3 protein: CATSDLLAGGPDTQYF
CDR3 DNA: TGTGCCACCAGTGATTTACTAGCGGGGGGGCCGGATACGCAGTATTTT

J gene: TRBJ2-1
D gene: -
clone size: -
V gene: TRBV6-1
CDR3 protein: CASSEWGESSYNEQFF
CDR3 DNA: TGTGCCAGCAGTGAATGGGGGGAGAGCTCCTACAATGAGCAGTTCTTC

J gene: TRBJ2-2
D gene: TRBD2
clone size: -
V gene: TRBV7-2
CDR3 protein: CASSVPGLAGSGELFF
CDR3 DNA: TGTGCCAGCAGCGTACCGGGACTAGCGGGTTCCGGGGAGCTGTTTTTT

J gene: TRBJ1-6
D gene: TRBD1
clone size: -
V gene: TRBV7-3
CDR3 protein: CASSRLDRGLSPLHF
CDR3 DNA: TGTGCCAGCAGCCGCTTGGACAGGGGGCTGTCACCCCTCCACTTT

J gene: TRBJ1-6
D gene: -
clone size: -
V gene: TRBV5-1
CDR3 protein: CASSLAWGGPLHF
CDR3 DNA: TGCGCCAGCAGCTTGGCCTGGGGGGGACCCCTCCACTTT

J gene: TRBJ2-7
D gene: -
clone size: -
V gene: TRBV3-1/TRBV3-2
CDR3 protein: CASSQGSGYEQYF
CDR3 DNA: TGTGCCAGCAGCCAAGGTAGCGGCTACGAGCAGTACTTC

J gene: TRBJ2-1
D gene: -
clone size: -
V gene: TRBV12-3/TRBV12-4
CDR3 protein: CASKKDGVNEQFF
CDR3 DNA: TGTGCCAGCAAAAAAGACGGAGTCAATGAGCAGTTCTTC

J gene: TRBJ1-2
D gene: -
clone size: -
V gene: TRBV6-5
CDR3 protein: CASSIEAGGYGYTF
CDR3 DNA: TGTGCCAGCAGTATCGAGGCGGGGGGATATGGCTACACCTTC

J gene: TRBJ1-2
D gene: -
clone size: -
V gene: TRBV6-5
CDR3 protein: CASSYSGGGGYTF
CDR3 DNA: TGTGCCAGCAGTTACTCTGGGGGAGGCGGCTACACCTTC